Shown below are 10 T cell receptor beta chains from a single sample sequenced in a study of blood T cells in healthy people across ages. Then a second PCR, running roughly 7 to 12 cycles, was carried out with a sample-barcoded 5' primer and a J-beta primer mix. TCRdb passed the 5' RACE reads through MiXCR, listing each CDR3 protein once. The repertoire consists of about 1.8 million distinct CDR3 sequences, with around half occurring once and the leading ten covering around 2.1%. The material sequenced was blood. These receptors were obtained from a woman aged 40 to 50 in good health.

The chain links TRBV12-3 or TRBV12-4 to TRBJ2-5, with 7 bases identical to TRBD1. Trimming cost V 3 bases and J 2 bases; bases outside gene matches: 3. CDR3 length: 14 amino acids. Here the CDR3 DNA reads TGTGCCAGCAGTTTCCAGGGGGTACAAGAGACCCAGTACTTC. As protein: CASSFQGVQETQYF.

The chain links TRBV11-1 to TRBJ2-1; TRBD2 matches 9 bases. Germline CDR1 is SGHAT and CDR2 is FQDESV (reference sequence). The trim removed 1 base at V and 8 bases at J, leaving 9 bases unmatched. The CDR3 is 16 amino acids. This CDR3 is CASSLDVGGGAYEQFF. DNA of the CDR3: TGTGCCAGCAGCTTAGATGTCGGCGGGGGGGCATATGAGCAGTTCTTC.

V usage is TRBV20-1 and J usage is TRBJ2-3; no firm D call. The germline CDR1 and CDR2 sequences are DFQATT and SNEGSKA (reference sequence). This CDR3 has 13 amino acids. With 1 base removed from V and 4 bases from J, the gap between germline ends came to 9 bases. The CDR3 nucleotides are TGCAGTGCTAGAGGTTCAAACGCAGATACGCAGTATTTT. It codes for CSARGSNADTQYF.

This chain links TRBV28 with TRBJ2-3; 7 nucleotides align to TRBD2. Trimming took 7 bases from V and 0 from J; bases not matched to a gene: 13. Germline assignment: CDR1 MDHEN and CDR2 SYDVKM. The CDR3 consists of 17 residues. The CDR3 DNA follows: TGTGCCAGCACGAATCCGCGGGCGGGAGATAGCACAGATACGCAGTATTTT. It codes for CASTNPRAGDSTDTQYF.

This sequence joins TRBV19 and TRBJ1-2; D is unresolved. This CDR3 spans 12 amino acids. Germline assignment: CDR1 LNHDA and CDR2 SQIVND (reference sequence). The V gene lost 5 bases and the J gene lost 6 bases, with 10 bases spanning the gap. CDR3 nucleotide sequence: TGTGCCAGTAGTTTCAACATCAATGGCTACACCTTC. Encoded protein: CASSFNINGYTF.

This clonotype showed up just a few times. The V gene is TRBV9, the J gene TRBJ1-2; 8 bases agree with TRBD1. With 3 bases clipped from V and 7 bases from J, the junction kept 2 bases outside the gene matches. Germline V lookup: CDR1 SGDLS, CDR2 YYNGEE. This CDR3 is 12 amino acids long. The CDR3 here is CASSGGQGGYTF. In nucleotides, the CDR3 is TGTGCCAGCAGCGGTGGACAGGGTGGCTACACCTTC.

The sample holds one count of this clonotype. The junction departs from the called germline gene at one end, perhaps through a read error. This chain joins TRBV20-1 and TRBJ2-3; 10 bases fit TRBD2. The CDR3 runs to 16 residues. The germline V gene has CDR1 DFQATT and CDR2 SNEGSKA (reference sequence). The CDR3 region has the DNA TGCAGTACTAGAGATTTCGAGCGGGGGGGCCTAAATACGCAGTATTTT. This translates into CSTRDFERGGLNTQYF.

The CDR3 region has the DNA TGTGCCAGCAGCTTTAGGGGGGTAAAAGAGACCCAGTACTTC. It is translated as CASSFRGVKETQYF. The chain is built from TRBV7-2 and TRBJ2-5, with D perhaps assigned TRBD1 or TRBD2 (6 bases each). There are 14 residues in the CDR3. The V end lost 3 bases, the J end lost 3 bases, and 11 bases lay between the germline ends. Germline CDR1 reads SGHTA; CDR2 reads FQGNSA.

Turning to this clonotype: This may be a read error: a much more frequent sequence differs by one nucleotide. The chain is built from TRBV12-3 or TRBV12-4 and TRBJ2-4; no reliable D call. CDR3 length equals 15 residues. The CDR3, as DNA: TGTGCCGGCAGTTTTAGGGTTCTAGCCAAAAACATTCAGTACTTC. Its translation: CAGSFRVLAKNIQYF.

This clonotype showed up just a few times. The J gene is TRBJ1-6, the V gene TRBV20-1; 7 positions match TRBD1. V shed 8 bases, J shed 10 bases, and the junction held 11 bases outside the gene matches. The CDR3 is 13 amino acids. Looked up from germline, CDR1 is DFQATT and CDR2 is SNEGSKA (reference sequence). In DNA form, the CDR3 reads TGCAGTCTGACGACAGGGCTTGGGTCACCCCTCCACTTT. Amino acids: CSLTTGLGSPLHF.